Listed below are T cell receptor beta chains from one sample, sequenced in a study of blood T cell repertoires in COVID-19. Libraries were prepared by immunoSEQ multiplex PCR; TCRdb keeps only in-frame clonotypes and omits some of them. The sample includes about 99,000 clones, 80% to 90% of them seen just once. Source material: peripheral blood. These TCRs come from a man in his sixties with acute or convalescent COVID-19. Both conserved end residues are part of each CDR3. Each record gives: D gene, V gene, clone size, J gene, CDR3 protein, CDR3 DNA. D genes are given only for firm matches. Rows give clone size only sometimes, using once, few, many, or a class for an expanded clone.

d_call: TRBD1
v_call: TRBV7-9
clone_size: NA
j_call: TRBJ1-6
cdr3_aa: CASSRNVDRASSPLHF
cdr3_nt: TGTGCCAGCAGCCGGAACGTGGACAGGGCTAGTTCACCCCTCCACTTT

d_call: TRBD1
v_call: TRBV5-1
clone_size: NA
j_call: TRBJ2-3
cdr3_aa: CASSLGFTGGNTDTQYF
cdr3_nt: TGCGCCAGCAGCCTCGGGTTCACAGGGGGCAACACAGATACGCAGTATTTT

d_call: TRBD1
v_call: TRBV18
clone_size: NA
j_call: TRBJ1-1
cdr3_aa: CASSVGQGKTEAFF
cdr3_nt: TGTGCCAGCTCAGTGGGACAGGGCAAAACTGAAGCTTTCTTT

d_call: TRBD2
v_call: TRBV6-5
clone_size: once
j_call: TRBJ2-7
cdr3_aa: CASSRLLRGYEQYF
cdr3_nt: TGTGCCAGCAGTCGACTATTGCGGGGGTACGAGCAGTACTTC

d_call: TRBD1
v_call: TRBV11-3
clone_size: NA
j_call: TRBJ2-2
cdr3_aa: CASSSGTGWSGELFF
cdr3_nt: TGTGCCAGCAGTTCGGGGACAGGGTGGTCCGGGGAGCTGTTTTTT

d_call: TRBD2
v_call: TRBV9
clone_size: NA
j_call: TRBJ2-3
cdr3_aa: CASSVGASGFTDTQYF
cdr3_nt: TGTGCCAGCAGCGTAGGGGCTAGCGGATTCACAGATACGCAGTATTTT

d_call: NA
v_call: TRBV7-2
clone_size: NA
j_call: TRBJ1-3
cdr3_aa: CASSLRRTGNTIYF
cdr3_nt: TGTGCCAGCAGCTTACGCAGGACTGGAAACACCATATATTTT

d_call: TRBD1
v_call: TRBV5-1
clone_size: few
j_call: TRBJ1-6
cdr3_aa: CASRQDRASLDSPLHF
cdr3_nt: TGCGCCAGCAGACAGGACAGGGCTTCGTTGGATTCACCCCTCCACTTT

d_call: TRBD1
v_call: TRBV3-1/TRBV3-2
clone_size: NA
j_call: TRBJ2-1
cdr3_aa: CASSLGQGPYNEQFF
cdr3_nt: TGTGCCAGCAGCCTTGGACAGGGCCCATACAATGAGCAGTTCTTC

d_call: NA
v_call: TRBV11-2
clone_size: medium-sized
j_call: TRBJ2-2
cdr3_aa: CASSLDGVNTGELFF
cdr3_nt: TGTGCCAGCAGCTTAGACGGGGTGAACACCGGGGAGCTGTTTTTT

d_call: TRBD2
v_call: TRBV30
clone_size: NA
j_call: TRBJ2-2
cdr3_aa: CAWSAAGGDTGELFF
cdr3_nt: TGTGCCTGGAGTGCGGCGGGAGGGGACACCGGGGAGCTGTTTTTT

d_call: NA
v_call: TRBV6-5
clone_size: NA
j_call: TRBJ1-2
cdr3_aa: CASNEEGVSWNGYTF
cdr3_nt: TGTGCCAGCAACGAAGAAGGGGTCTCCTGGAATGGCTACACCTTC

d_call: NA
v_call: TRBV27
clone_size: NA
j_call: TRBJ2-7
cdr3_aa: CASSSHAGTGREQYF
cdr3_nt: TGTGCCAGCAGCTCCCACGCGGGGACCGGTAGGGAGCAGTACTTC

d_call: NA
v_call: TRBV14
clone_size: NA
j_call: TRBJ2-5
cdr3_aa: CASSQARQGLGETQYF
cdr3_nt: TGTGCCAGCAGCCAAGCTCGGCAGGGGCTAGGGGAGACCCAGTACTTC

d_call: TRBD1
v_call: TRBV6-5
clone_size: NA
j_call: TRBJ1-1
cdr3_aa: CASSSFRDRGTEAFF
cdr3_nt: TGTGCCAGCAGTTCTTTCCGGGACAGAGGCACTGAAGCTTTCTTT

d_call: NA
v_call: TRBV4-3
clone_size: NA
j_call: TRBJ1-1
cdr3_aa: CASSRSGLNTEAFF
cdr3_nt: TGCGCCAGCAGCCGAAGCGGATTGAACACTGAAGCTTTCTTT

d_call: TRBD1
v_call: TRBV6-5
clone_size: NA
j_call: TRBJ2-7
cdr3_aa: CASRRTGPYEQYF
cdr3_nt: TGTGCCAGCAGACGGACAGGGCCCTACGAGCAGTACTTC

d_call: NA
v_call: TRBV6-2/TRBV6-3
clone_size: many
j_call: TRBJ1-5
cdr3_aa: CASSYGGNQPQHF
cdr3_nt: TGTGCCAGCAGTTACGGGGGGAATCAGCCCCAGCATTTT

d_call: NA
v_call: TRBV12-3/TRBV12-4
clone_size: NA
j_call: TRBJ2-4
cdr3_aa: CASSWTDQNIQYF
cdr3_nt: TGTGCCAGCAGTTGGACAGATCAAAACATTCAGTACTTC

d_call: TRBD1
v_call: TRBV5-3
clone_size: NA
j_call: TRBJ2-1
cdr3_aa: CARSCRDSHYNEQFF
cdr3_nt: TGTGCCAGAAGCTGCCGGGACAGCCACTACAATGAGCAGTTCTTC

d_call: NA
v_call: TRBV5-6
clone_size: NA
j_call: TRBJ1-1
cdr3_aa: CASSLGGNTEAFF
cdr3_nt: TGTGCCAGCAGCCTGGGAGGGAACACTGAAGCTTTCTTT

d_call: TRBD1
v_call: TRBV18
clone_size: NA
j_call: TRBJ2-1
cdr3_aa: CASSLDRGHEQFF
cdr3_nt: TGTGCCAGCTCCCTAGACAGGGGCCATGAGCAGTTCTTC

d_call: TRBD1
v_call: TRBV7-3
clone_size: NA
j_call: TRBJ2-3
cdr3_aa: CASSPQGQNSDTQYF
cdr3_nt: TGTGCCAGCAGCCCCCAGGGACAGAATTCAGATACGCAGTATTTT

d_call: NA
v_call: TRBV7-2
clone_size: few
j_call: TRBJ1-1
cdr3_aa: CASSFPGGTEAFF
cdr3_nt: TGTGCCAGCAGCTTCCCGGGGGGCACTGAAGCTTTCTTT

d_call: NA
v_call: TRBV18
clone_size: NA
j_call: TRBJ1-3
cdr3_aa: CASSSRGVGNTIYF
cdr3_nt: TGTGCCAGCTCATCACGCGGGGTTGGAAACACCATATATTTT

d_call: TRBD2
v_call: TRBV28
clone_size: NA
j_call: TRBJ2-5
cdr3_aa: CASSLLAGDTGETQYF
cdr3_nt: TGTGCCAGCAGTTTACTAGCGGGAGATACCGGAGAGACCCAGTACTTC

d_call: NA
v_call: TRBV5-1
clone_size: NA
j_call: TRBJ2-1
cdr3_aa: CASRAEGLSYNEQFF
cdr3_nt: TGCGCCAGCCGGGCGGAGGGGTTATCCTACAATGAGCAGTTCTTC

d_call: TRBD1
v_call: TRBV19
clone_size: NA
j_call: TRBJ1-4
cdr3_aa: CASSAGTGDEKLFF
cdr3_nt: TGTGCCAGTAGTGCCGGGACAGGGGATGAAAAACTGTTTTTT

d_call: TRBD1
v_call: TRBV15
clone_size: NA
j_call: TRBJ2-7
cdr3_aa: CATSRTTGGNYEQYF
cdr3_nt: TGTGCCACCAGCAGGACTACAGGGGGCAACTACGAGCAGTACTTC

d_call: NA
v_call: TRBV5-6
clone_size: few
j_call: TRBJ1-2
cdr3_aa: CASSSTGIFNGYTF
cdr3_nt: TGTGCCAGCAGCTCCACAGGGATATTTAATGGCTACACCTTC

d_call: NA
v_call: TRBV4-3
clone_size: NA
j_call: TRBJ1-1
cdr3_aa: CASRKGDPGTEAFF
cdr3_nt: TGCGCCAGCAGGAAGGGGGACCCGGGTACTGAAGCTTTCTTT

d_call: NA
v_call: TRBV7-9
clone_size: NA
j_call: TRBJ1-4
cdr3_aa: CASSLDSATNEKLFF
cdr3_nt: TGTGCCAGCAGCCTTGACAGTGCAACTAATGAAAAACTGTTTTTT

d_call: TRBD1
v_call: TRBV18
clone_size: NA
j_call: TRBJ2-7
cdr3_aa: CASSLGQVSYEQYF
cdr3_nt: TGTGCCAGCTCACTAGGACAGGTTTCCTACGAGCAGTACTTC

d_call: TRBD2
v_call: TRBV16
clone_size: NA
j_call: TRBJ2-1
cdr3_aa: CASSQAGGGEQFF
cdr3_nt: TGTGCCAGCAGCCAAGCGGGAGGAGGTGAGCAGTTCTTC

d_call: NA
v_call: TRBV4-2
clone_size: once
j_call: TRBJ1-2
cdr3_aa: CASSQDRSGPRAYGYTF
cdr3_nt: TGTGCCAGCAGCCAAGATAGGTCGGGCCCCAGGGCCTATGGCTACACCTTC

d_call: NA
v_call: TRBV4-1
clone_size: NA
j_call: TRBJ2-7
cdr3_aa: CASSQDPLYYEQYF
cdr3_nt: TGCGCCAGCAGCCAAGATCCGCTATACTACGAGCAGTACTTC

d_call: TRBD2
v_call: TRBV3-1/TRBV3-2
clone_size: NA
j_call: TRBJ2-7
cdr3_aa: CASSGRTSGRSEQYF
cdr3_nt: TGTGCCAGCAGCGGACGGACTAGCGGGAGGTCCGAGCAGTACTTC

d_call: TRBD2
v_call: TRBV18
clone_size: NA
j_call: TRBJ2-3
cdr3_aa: CASSPLAGLTDTQYF
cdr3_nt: TGTGCCAGCTCACCACTAGCGGGGCTCACAGATACGCAGTATTTT

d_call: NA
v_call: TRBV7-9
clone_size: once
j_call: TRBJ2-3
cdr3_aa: CASSLGAGTRTDTQYF
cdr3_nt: TGTGCCAGCAGCTTAGGGGCCGGGACTCGCACAGATACGCAGTATTTT

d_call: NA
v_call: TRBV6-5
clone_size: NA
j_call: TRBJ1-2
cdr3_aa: CASAEGVVNGYTF
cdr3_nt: TGTGCCAGCGCCGAGGGGGTGGTGAATGGCTACACCTTC

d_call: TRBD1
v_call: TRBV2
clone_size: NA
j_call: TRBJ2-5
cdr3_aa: CASRNTGTGVQETQYF
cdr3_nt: TGTGCCAGCAGGAATACCGGGACAGGGGTACAAGAGACCCAGTACTTC

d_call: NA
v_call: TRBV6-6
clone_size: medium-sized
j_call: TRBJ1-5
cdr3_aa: CASNSDSVNQPQHF
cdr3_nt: TGTGCCAGCAATAGTGACAGTGTCAATCAGCCCCAGCATTTT